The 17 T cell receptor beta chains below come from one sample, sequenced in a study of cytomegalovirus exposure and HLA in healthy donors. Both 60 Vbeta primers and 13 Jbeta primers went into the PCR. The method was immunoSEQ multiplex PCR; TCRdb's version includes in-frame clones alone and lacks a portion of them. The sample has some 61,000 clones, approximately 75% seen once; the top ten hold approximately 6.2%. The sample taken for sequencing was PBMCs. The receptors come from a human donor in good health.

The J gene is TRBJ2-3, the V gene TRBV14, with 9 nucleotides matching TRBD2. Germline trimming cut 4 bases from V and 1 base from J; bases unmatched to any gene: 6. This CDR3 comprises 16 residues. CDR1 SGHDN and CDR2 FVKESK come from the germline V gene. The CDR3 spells CASSPSSGRRTDTQYF. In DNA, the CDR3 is TGTGCCAGCAGCCCAAGTAGCGGGAGACGCACAGATACGCAGTATTTT.

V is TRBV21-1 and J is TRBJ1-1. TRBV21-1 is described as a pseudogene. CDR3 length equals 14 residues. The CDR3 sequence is CASSKERRNTEAFF. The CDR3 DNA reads TGTGCCAGCAGCAAAGAAAGGAGGAACACTGAAGCTTTCTTT.

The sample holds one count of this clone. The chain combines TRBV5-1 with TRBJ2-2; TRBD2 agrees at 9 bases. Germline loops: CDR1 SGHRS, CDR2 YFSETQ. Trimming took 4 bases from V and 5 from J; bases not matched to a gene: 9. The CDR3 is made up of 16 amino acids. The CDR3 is CASSPASGGWTGELFF. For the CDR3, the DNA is TGCGCCAGCAGCCCGGCCAGCGGGGGGTGGACCGGGGAGCTGTTTTTT.

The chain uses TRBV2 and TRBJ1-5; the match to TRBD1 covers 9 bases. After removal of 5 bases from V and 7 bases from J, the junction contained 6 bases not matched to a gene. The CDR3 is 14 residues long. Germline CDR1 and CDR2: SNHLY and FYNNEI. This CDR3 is CASSFGTGHQPQHF. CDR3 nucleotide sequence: TGTGCCAGCAGTTTCGGGACAGGGCACCAGCCCCAGCATTTT.

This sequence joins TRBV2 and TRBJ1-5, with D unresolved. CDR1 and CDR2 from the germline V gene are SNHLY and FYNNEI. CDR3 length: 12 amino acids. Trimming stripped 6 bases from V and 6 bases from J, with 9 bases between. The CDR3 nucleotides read TGTGCCAGCAGAGTCGAGGGTCAGCCCCAGCATTTT. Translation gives CASRVEGQPQHF.

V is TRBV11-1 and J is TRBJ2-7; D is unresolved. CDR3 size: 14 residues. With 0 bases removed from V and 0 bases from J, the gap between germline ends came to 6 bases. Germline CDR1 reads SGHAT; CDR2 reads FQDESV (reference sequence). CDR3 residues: CASSLAPSSYEQYF. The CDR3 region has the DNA TGTGCCAGCAGCTTAGCTCCCAGCTCCTACGAGCAGTACTTC. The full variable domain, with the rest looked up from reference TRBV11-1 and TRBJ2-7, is EAEVAQSPRYKITEKSQAVAFWCDPISGHATLYWYRQILGQGPELLVQFQDESVVDDSQLPKDRFSAERLKGVDSTLKIQPAELGDSAMYLCASSLAPSSYEQYFGPGTRLTVT.

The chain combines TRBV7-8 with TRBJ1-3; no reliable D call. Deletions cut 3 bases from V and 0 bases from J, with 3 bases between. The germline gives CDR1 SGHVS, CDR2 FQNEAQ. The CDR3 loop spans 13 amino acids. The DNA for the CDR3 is TGTGCCAGCAGCTTCCTCTCTGGAAACACCATATATTTT. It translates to CASSFLSGNTIYF.

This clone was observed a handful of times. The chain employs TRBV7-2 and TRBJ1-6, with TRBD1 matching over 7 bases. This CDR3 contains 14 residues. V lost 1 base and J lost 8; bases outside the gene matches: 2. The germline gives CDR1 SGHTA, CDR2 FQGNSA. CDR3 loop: CASSLEGAYSPLHF. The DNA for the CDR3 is TGTGCCAGCAGCTTAGAGGGGGCGTATTCACCCCTCCACTTT.

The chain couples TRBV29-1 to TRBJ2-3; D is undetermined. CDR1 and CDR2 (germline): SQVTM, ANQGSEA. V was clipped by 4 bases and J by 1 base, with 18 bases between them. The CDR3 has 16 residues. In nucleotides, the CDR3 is TGCAGCGTTGCGAGCCTGTTGCGAAGTGGCACAGATACGCAGTATTTT. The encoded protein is CSVASLLRSGTDTQYF.

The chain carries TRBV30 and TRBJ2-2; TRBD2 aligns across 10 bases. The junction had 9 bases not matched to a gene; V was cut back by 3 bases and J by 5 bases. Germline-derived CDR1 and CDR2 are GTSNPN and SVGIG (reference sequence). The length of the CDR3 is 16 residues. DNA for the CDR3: TGTGCCTGGAGATTCGGAGCGGGGGGGCGGACCGGGGAGCTGTTTTTT. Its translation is CAWRFGAGGRTGELFF.

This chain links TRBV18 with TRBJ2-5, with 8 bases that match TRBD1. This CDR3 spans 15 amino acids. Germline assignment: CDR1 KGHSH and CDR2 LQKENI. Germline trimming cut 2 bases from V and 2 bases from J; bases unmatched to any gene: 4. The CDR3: CASSPGTGNQETQYF. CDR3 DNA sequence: TGTGCCAGCTCACCAGGGACAGGAAATCAAGAGACCCAGTACTTC.

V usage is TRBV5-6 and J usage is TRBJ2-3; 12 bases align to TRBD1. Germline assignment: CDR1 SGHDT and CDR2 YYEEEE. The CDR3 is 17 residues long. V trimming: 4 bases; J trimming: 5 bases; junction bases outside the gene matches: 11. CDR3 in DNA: TGTGCCAGCAGCCACCAAGTCGGGACAGGGGGCATAGATACGCAGTATTTT. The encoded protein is CASSHQVGTGGIDTQYF.

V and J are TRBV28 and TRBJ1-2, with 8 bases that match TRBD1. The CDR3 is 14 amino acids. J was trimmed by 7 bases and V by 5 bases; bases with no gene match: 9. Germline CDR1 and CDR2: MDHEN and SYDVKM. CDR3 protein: CASSSLQGGRGYTF. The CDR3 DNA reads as TGTGCCAGCAGTAGCCTACAGGGGGGTCGTGGCTACACCTTC.

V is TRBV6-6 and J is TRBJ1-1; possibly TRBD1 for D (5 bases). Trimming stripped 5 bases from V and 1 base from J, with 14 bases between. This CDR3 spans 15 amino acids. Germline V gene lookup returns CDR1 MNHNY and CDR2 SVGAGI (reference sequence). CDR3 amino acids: CASSGRGLKNTEAFF. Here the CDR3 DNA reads TGTGCCAGCAGTGGTAGGGGACTCAAGAACACTGAAGCTTTCTTT.

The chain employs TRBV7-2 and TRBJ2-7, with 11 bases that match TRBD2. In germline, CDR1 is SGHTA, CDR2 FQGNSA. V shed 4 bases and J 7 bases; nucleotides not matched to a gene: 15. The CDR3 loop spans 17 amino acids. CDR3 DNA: TGTGCCAGCAGCTCAGGCGGGCTAGCGGGGGGCTCGCCGGAGCAGTACTTC. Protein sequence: CASSSGGLAGGSPEQYF. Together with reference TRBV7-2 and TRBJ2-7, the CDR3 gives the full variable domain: GAGVSQSPSNKVTEKGKDVELRCDPISGHTALYWYRQSLGQGLEFLIYFQGNSAPDKSGLPSDRFSAERTGGSVSTLTIQRTQQEDSAVYLCASSSGGLAGGSPEQYFGPGTRLTVT.

In DNA, the CDR3 is TGTGCCAGCAGCAGGACAGGAACTAATGAAAAACTGTTTTTT. Protein: CASSRTGTNEKLFF. V and J are TRBV25-1 and TRBJ1-4; 7 bases are a match to TRBD1. This CDR3 has 14 residues. V shed 6 bases and J 1 base; nucleotides not matched to a gene: 2. Germline lookup yields CDR1 MGHDK and CDR2 SYGVNS.

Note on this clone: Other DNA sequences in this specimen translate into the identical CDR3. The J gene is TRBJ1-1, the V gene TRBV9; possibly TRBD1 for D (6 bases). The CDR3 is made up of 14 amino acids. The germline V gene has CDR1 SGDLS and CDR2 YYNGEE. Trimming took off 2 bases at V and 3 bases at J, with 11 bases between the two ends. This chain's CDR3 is CASSVAGADTEAFF. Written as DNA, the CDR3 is TGTGCCAGCAGCGTCGCGGGGGCTGACACTGAAGCTTTCTTT.